The 27 T cell receptor beta chains listed next were all sequenced from one sample in a study of T cells in Graves' hyperthyroidism and ophthalmopathy. RNA transcripts served as the template for amplifying TCR beta CDR3 regions. The primer set for the first-round RT-PCR of the TCR CDR3 was HTBI. TCRdb reanalysed the multiplex PCR reads using MiXCR and keeps one entry per CDR3 protein. The repertoire consists of approximately 610,000 distinct CDR3 sequences, with roughly 14% occurring once and the leading ten covering 3.5% to 4.5%. Sequenced material: blood. The receptors originated from a woman in her forties with Graves' ophthalmopathy.

This clonotype was found many times. The rearrangement joins TRBV11-2 to TRBJ1-1, with unresolved D. CDR1 is SGHAT and CDR2 is FQNNGV in the germline V gene. The CDR3 is made up of 14 amino acids. The germline V and J ends were trimmed by 4 bases and 2 bases, with 11 bases remaining between them. The CDR3 sequence is CASSSTAGNTEAFF. Here the CDR3 DNA reads TGTGCCAGCAGCTCGACCGCAGGCAACACTGAAGCTTTCTTT.

This clonotype was picked up many times. The V and J genes are TRBV28 and TRBJ2-2; D ambiguous. Between the trimmed V and J ends, which lost 3 bases and 3 bases, there was a span of 5 bases. From germline, CDR1 is MDHEN and CDR2 SYDVKM. The CDR3 extends over 13 amino acids. CDR3 nucleotides: TGTGCCAGCAGTTTGGTTGACACCGGGGAGCTGTTTTTT. This sequence encodes CASSLVDTGELFF.

This clonotype was observed a few times. The chain has TRBV3-1 and TRBJ2-2; TRBD1 agrees at 10 bases. This CDR3 contains 15 residues. Germline V gene sequence: CDR1 LGHDT, CDR2 YNNKEL (reference sequence). The ends lost 3 bases at V and 7 bases at J; junction bases unmatched: 5. For the CDR3, the DNA is TGTGCCAGCAGCCAGGGACAGGGGATTGGCGGGGAGCTGTTTTTT. Translation gives CASSQGQGIGGELFF. The full variable domain, rest sourced from reference TRBV3-1 and TRBJ2-2, is DTAVSQTPKYLVTQMGNDKSIKCEQNLGHDTMYWYKQDSKKFLKIMFSYNNKELIINETVPNRFSPKSPDKAHLNLHINSLELGDSAVYFCASSQGQGIGGELFFGEGSRLTVL.

The table lists this clonotype with many counts. The rearrangement joins TRBV6-5 to TRBJ1-3; possible D gene TRBD1, 6 bases. Germline assignment: CDR1 MNHEY and CDR2 SVGAGI. V lost 1 base and J lost 2, with 15 bases in between. The CDR3 contains 17 residues. CDR3 in DNA: TGTGCCAGCAGTTACTTCCCACAGGGACTTACTGGAAACACCATATATTTT. Translation: CASSYFPQGLTGNTIYF.

This clonotype was seen at least ten times. The genes are TRBV7-9 and TRBJ2-6; a weak D match, TRBD1 (5 bases). Germline V gene data show CDR1 as SEHNR and CDR2 as FQNEAQ (reference sequence). V gave up 5 bases and J gave up 1 base, with 6 bases separating them. The CDR3 extends over 14 amino acids. The CDR3 here is CASSKGSGANVLTF. The DNA of the CDR3 is TGTGCCAGCAGCAAGGGGTCTGGGGCCAACGTCCTGACTTTC.

The chain links TRBV29-1 to TRBJ1-2; tentatively, D is TRBD1 (5 bases). From germline, CDR1 is SQVTM and CDR2 ANQGSEA. The ends were cut back, 2 bases at V and 8 bases at J, with 12 bases in the middle. The length of the CDR3 is 12 residues. Written as DNA, the CDR3 is TGCAGCGTTGAAACCCTACAGGACGGCTACACCTTC. Translated: CSVETLQDGYTF.

In this sample, this clonotype turned up a few times. The CDR3 nucleotides read TGCGCCAGCAGCTTCACCGGGACACCCCAAGAGACCCAGTACTTC. This encodes CASSFTGTPQETQYF. This chain joins TRBV5-1 and TRBJ2-5, with a tentative D call TRBD1 (6 bases). Per the germline V gene, CDR1 is SGHRS and CDR2 is YFSETQ. The CDR3 consists of 15 residues. With 2 bases removed from V and 1 base from J, the gap between germline ends came to 12 bases.

This chain joins TRBV18 and TRBJ1-1; D is unresolved. CDR3 length: 14 residues. CDR1 and CDR2 (germline): KGHSH, LQKENI. Trimming left V 5 bases short and J 4 bases short, with 14 bases between. DNA for the CDR3: TGTGCCAGCTCATCGGGCCTCACGGGCACTGAAGCTTTCTTT. As protein: CASSSGLTGTEAFF. Drawing the rest from reference TRBV18 and TRBJ1-1, the complete variable domain is NAGVMQNPRHLVRRRGQEARLRCSPMKGHSHVYWYRQLPEEGLKFMVYLQKENIIDESGMPKERFSAEFPKEGPSILRIQQVVRGDSAAYFCASSSGLTGTEAFFGQGTRLTVV.

This clonotype was seen ten or more times. V is TRBV6-5 and J is TRBJ2-5; 8 bases agree with TRBD1. V gave up 2 bases and J gave up 4 bases; unmatched junction bases: 9. Germline CDR1 is MNHEY and CDR2 is SVGAGI. This CDR3 region has 16 residues. The CDR3: CASSYRAGGLGETQYF. CDR3 coding DNA: TGTGCCAGCAGTTACAGGGCAGGGGGCTTAGGAGAGACCCAGTACTTC.

This clonotype was detected many times. The chain is built from TRBV6-1 and TRBJ1-5; TRBD1 is a possible D gene (6 bases). V gave up 3 bases and J gave up 11 bases, with 14 bases separating them. CDR1 is MNHNS and CDR2 is SASEGT in the germline V gene. The CDR3 consists of 13 residues. This CDR3 is CASSEVRTEAQHF. DNA of the CDR3: TGTGCCAGCAGTGAGGTTAGGACAGAAGCCCAGCATTTT.

This clonotype was seen ten or more times. The chain has TRBV28 and TRBJ2-7; D might be TRBD1 (5 bases). This CDR3 is built from 14 residues. Trimming shortened V by 2 bases and J by 2 bases, and 10 bases separated the two germline ends. The V gene's germline CDR1 is MDHEN and CDR2 SYDVKM. Here the CDR3 reads CASSLGARTYEQYF. DNA of the CDR3: TGTGCCAGCAGTTTAGGGGCGCGGACCTACGAGCAGTACTTC.

This clonotype was counted at least ten times. V usage is TRBV7-2 and J usage is TRBJ2-7; possibly TRBD2 for D (5 bases). This CDR3 spans 13 amino acids. CDR1 and CDR2 from the germline V gene are SGHTA and FQGNSA. Trimming removed 6 bases at V and 3 bases at J, with 12 bases between. The CDR3 sequence: CASRRTEVYEQYF. The CDR3 DNA is TGTGCCAGCAGACGGACTGAGGTCTACGAGCAGTACTTC.

The chain carries TRBV5-1 and TRBJ1-1, with 8 bases lining up with TRBD1. After removal of 2 bases from V and 4 bases from J, the junction contained 10 bases not matched to a gene. The CDR3 totals 16 residues. CDR1 and CDR2 (germline): SGHRS, YFSETQ. The CDR3 spells CASSLQGGNKITEAFF. The CDR3 DNA reads as TGCGCCAGCAGCTTACAGGGGGGGAACAAGATCACTGAAGCTTTCTTT. The full variable domain, with the rest looked up from reference TRBV5-1 and TRBJ1-1, is KAGVTQTPRYLIKTRGQQVTLSCSPISGHRSVSWYQQTPGQGLQFLFEYFSETQRNKGNFPGRFSGRQFSNSRSEMNVSTLELGDSALYLCASSLQGGNKITEAFFGQGTRLTVV.

The chain joins TRBV11-2 to TRBJ2-5, with 9 bases matching TRBD2. In germline, CDR1 is SGHAT, CDR2 FQNNGV. The length of the CDR3 is 17 residues. V lost 1 base to trimming and J lost 3 bases; unmatched junction nucleotides: 9. The CDR3 loop reads CASSLGSLAGAEETQYF. As DNA, the CDR3 is TGTGCCAGCAGCTTAGGGTCTTTAGCGGGAGCGGAAGAGACCCAGTACTTC.

V gene TRBV6-2 or TRBV6-3 combines with J gene TRBJ2-7; D perhaps matches TRBD1 (5 bases). Per germline, CDR1 MNHEY and CDR2 SVGEGT. This CDR3 is built from 15 residues. The V end was cut by 6 bases, the J end by 0 bases, with 15 bases between. The CDR3 DNA follows: TGTGCCAGCAGCCCCGACAGCCTCCACTCCTACGAGCAGTACTTC. Its protein is CASSPDSLHSYEQYF.

This clonotype was counted many times. The chain recombines TRBV20-1 with TRBJ1-2; D ambiguous. The germline V and J ends were trimmed by 8 bases and 6 bases, with 16 bases remaining between them. The germline V gene encodes CDR1 DFQATT and CDR2 SNEGSKA (reference sequence). CDR3 length: 12 residues. CDR3 sequence: CSQVEGDHGYTF. CDR3 coding DNA: TGCAGTCAGGTCGAGGGAGACCATGGCTACACCTTC.

This clonotype appeared a single time. This chain links TRBV7-2 with TRBJ2-5; maybe TRBD2 (6 bases). V was trimmed by 2 bases and J by 5 bases, leaving 18 bases between them. CDR1 and CDR2 from the germline V gene are SGHTA and FQGNSA. The CDR3 sequence is 16 residues long. CDR3 in DNA: TGTGCCAGCAGCTTATATTTCGGGAGACGAAGGGAGACCCAGTACTTC. Translated: CASSLYFGRRRETQYF.

The J gene is TRBJ2-5, the V gene TRBV12-3 or TRBV12-4, with TRBD2 matching over 11 bases. With 10 bases clipped from V and 5 bases from J, the junction kept 9 bases outside the gene matches. CDR3 size: 14 residues. CDR3 protein: CATTSGMWVETQYF. CDR3 nucleotides: TGTGCCACGACTAGCGGGATGTGGGTTGAGACCCAGTACTTC.

This clonotype was observed many times. The rearrangement joins TRBV19 to TRBJ1-1, with 8 bases identical to TRBD1. The CDR3 is 14 residues long. In germline, CDR1 is LNHDA, CDR2 SQIVND (reference sequence). Trimming removed 3 bases from V and 5 bases from J; junction bases left unmatched: 5. This chain's CDR3 is CASSMDREGTEAFF. The DNA of the CDR3 is TGTGCCAGTAGTATGGACAGGGAGGGAACTGAAGCTTTCTTT.

This clonotype was picked up many times. The chain has TRBV29-1 and TRBJ2-7, with D perhaps assigned TRBD1 or TRBD2 (6 bases each). The ends were cut back, 8 bases at V and 6 bases at J, with 23 bases in the middle. Per germline, CDR1 SQVTM and CDR2 ANQGSEA. The CDR3 length is 14 residues. CDR3 region: CSINGLTGTGEQYF. The CDR3 DNA reads TGCAGCATAAACGGCCTCACAGGGACTGGCGAGCAGTACTTC.

J is TRBJ2-7 and V is TRBV3-1; a weak D match, TRBD2 (5 bases). Germline V CDR1 and CDR2: LGHDT, YNNKEL (reference sequence). The CDR3 is 15 residues long. Trimming shortened V by 1 base and J by 5 bases, and 15 bases separated the two germline ends. CDR3 residues: CASSQGSGIKDEQYF. CDR3 coding DNA: TGTGCCAGCAGCCAAGGGTCGGGAATCAAGGACGAGCAGTACTTC.

This clonotype was seen ten or more times. The chain is built from TRBV20-1 and TRBJ2-7; 11 bases fit TRBD2. The CDR3 has 14 residues. Losses at the gene ends were 6 bases for V and 2 bases for J; bases not matched to a gene: 6. CDR1 DFQATT and CDR2 SNEGSKA come from the germline V gene (reference sequence). The CDR3 DNA is TGCAGTGCCAAACCGGGACTAGCGGCCTACGAGCAGTACTTC. Its protein is CSAKPGLAAYEQYF.

This clonotype was seen ten or more times. This chain connects TRBV28 to TRBJ2-5; 10 bases map to TRBD2. V dropped 2 bases and J dropped 5; count of bases not matched to a gene: 11. The CDR3 totals 17 residues. Germline CDR1 reads MDHEN; CDR2 reads SYDVKM. CDR3 protein: CASSLPLASGRQETQYF. CDR3 nucleotides: TGTGCCAGCAGTTTACCACTGGCTAGCGGGAGACAGGAGACCCAGTACTTC.

This clonotype appeared many times. The CDR3 loop is CASSYSIPEGGMVTQYF. The CDR3 region has the DNA TGTGCCAGCAGTTACTCGATCCCTGAGGGGGGTATGGTGACCCAGTACTTC. This chain uses TRBV6-5 with TRBJ2-5; D is perhaps TRBD1 or TRBD2 (6 bases each). Germline V CDR1 and CDR2: MNHEY, SVGAGI. The CDR3 contains 17 residues. With 0 bases removed from V and 7 bases from J, the gap between germline ends came to 21 bases.

Only a few counts were recorded for this clonotype. J is TRBJ2-2 and V is TRBV30, with 7 bases fitting TRBD2. Germline CDR1 and CDR2: GTSNPN and SVGIG (reference sequence). The CDR3 is 16 amino acids. The V gene end was trimmed by 3 bases and the J gene end by 4 bases; junction bases not matched to a gene: 11. The CDR3 protein is CAWRRSRGSGTGELFF. In nucleotides, the CDR3 is TGTGCCTGGAGGCGGTCACGCGGGAGCGGCACCGGGGAGCTGTTTTTT.

The CDR3 protein is CASSFNRDDQPQHF. The CDR3 nucleotides read TGTGCCAGCTCATTCAACAGGGACGATCAGCCCCAGCATTTT. The V and J genes are TRBV18 and TRBJ1-5; a weak D match, TRBD1 (6 bases). Germline V gene lookup returns CDR1 KGHSH and CDR2 LQKENI. The V gene lost 5 bases and the J gene lost 5 bases, with 13 bases spanning the gap. The CDR3 runs 14 residues. Full variable domain (missing parts from reference TRBV18 and TRBJ1-5): NAGVMQNPRHLVRRRGQEARLRCSPMKGHSHVYWYRQLPEEGLKFMVYLQKENIIDESGMPKERFSAEFPKEGPSILRIQQVVRGDSAAYFCASSFNRDDQPQHFGDGTRLSIL.

This clonotype was seen at least ten times. The V gene is TRBV24-1, the J gene TRBJ2-2, with D possibly matching TRBD1 (6 bases). Germline CDR1 and CDR2: KGHDR and SFDVKD. Trimming took 7 bases from V and 5 from J, leaving 19 bases between them. The CDR3 contains 16 residues. The CDR3 DNA is TGTGCCACCAGCGACCGGGGACGGGGACATACCGGGGAGCTGTTTTTT. This encodes CATSDRGRGHTGELFF.